Listed here are 28 T cell receptor beta chains from one sample, sequenced in a study of cytomegalovirus exposure and HLA in healthy donors. Vbeta (60) and Jbeta (13) primers were used in the PCR. Data came from immunoSEQ multiplex PCR; TCRdb stores just in-frame clones and leaves some out. The sample gives about 150,000 clones, over 60% of which show up once; approximately 1.8% is in the top ten. What was sequenced was PBMCs. These receptor sequences come from a man in his forties in good health and CMV-seronegative.

This clone was counted once. The chain has TRBV7-2 and TRBJ2-7; D is possibly TRBD2 (6 bases). Deletions cut 3 bases from V and 0 bases from J, with 12 bases between. Per germline, CDR1 SGHTA and CDR2 FQGNSA. The CDR3 length is 15 residues. The CDR3 region is CASSFRDSSSYEQYF. In DNA form, the CDR3 reads TGTGCCAGCAGCTTTCGGGACTCTAGCTCCTACGAGCAGTACTTC. Full variable domain (outside the CDR3, taken from reference TRBV7-2 and TRBJ2-7): GAGVSQSPSNKVTEKGKDVELRCDPISGHTALYWYRQSLGQGLEFLIYFQGNSAPDKSGLPSDRFSAERTGGSVSTLTIQRTQQEDSAVYLCASSFRDSSSYEQYFGPGTRLTVT.

This chain joins TRBV4-3 and TRBJ2-3, with a weak D call TRBD2 (7 bases). CDR1 and CDR2 (germline): LGHNA, YSLEER. This CDR3 contains 19 residues. The V and J ends lost 0 bases and 0 bases respectively, with 19 bases between them. CDR3 loop: CASSQDQGGGRDSTDTQYF. CDR3 in DNA: TGCGCCAGCAGCCAAGATCAGGGAGGGGGGCGGGATAGCACAGATACGCAGTATTTT.

The count of this clone is one. V is TRBV5-1 and J is TRBJ2-5; TRBD1 is a possible D gene (6 bases). The CDR3 has 14 amino acids. Trimming pared 2 bases from V and 5 bases from J, leaving 13 bases between. CDR1 and CDR2 from the germline V gene are SGHRS and YFSETQ. The CDR3 protein is CASSFSRGGETQYF. The DNA for the CDR3 is TGCGCCAGCAGCTTCAGCAGGGGCGGGGAGACCCAGTACTTC.

V gene TRBV14 combines with J gene TRBJ2-7, with a possible D match to TRBD2 (6 bases). Deletions cut 4 bases from V and 6 bases from J, with 19 bases between. This CDR3 comprises 15 residues. Germline V gives CDR1 SGHDN, CDR2 FVKESK. CDR3 bases: TGTGCCAGCAGCCGTGATTTGGGGGGAGAAGTCGAGCAGTACTTC. Translated: CASSRDLGGEVEQYF.

This clone was observed a few times. The CDR3 protein is CASSPRRGGLEEQYF. The CDR3 DNA sequence: TGTGCCAGCAGTCCCCGGCGGGGGGGCCTTGAAGAGCAGTACTTC. This rearrangement joins TRBV27 to TRBJ2-7; TRBD2 aligns across 9 bases. Trimming removed 5 bases from V and 7 bases from J; junction bases left unmatched: 12. Germline assignment: CDR1 MNHEY and CDR2 SMNVEV (reference sequence). The CDR3 totals 15 residues.

The gene calls are TRBV27 and TRBJ2-1; 9 nucleotides match TRBD1. Trimming cost V 6 bases and J 8 bases; bases outside gene matches: 14. Germline V gene sequence: CDR1 MNHEY, CDR2 SMNVEV (reference sequence). The CDR3 covers 16 residues. The CDR3 DNA sequence: TGTGCCAGCAGGACCCTCTGGGGACAGGGTGTCCATGAGCAGTTCTTC. Protein product: CASRTLWGQGVHEQFF.

This CDR3 is CANLTGASDQPQHF. In DNA, the CDR3 is TGTGCCAATCTGACAGGGGCTTCGGATCAGCCCCAGCATTTT. The V gene is TRBV25-1, the J gene TRBJ1-5, with 8 bases that match TRBD1. Germline CDR1 reads MGHDK; CDR2 reads SYGVNS. There are 14 residues in the CDR3. With 10 bases clipped from V and 5 bases from J, the junction kept 10 bases outside the gene matches.

This chain uses TRBV6-5 with TRBJ2-5, with D perhaps matching TRBD1 (5 bases). TRBJ2-7 explains the end of the DNA better; the J call may be wrong. The CDR3 has 13 residues. Germline V gene sequence: CDR1 MNHEY, CDR2 SVGAGI. This chain's CDR3 is CASRSYDSYEQYF. CDR3 DNA sequence: TGTGCCAGCAGATCCTATGACAGCTACGAGCAGTACTTC.

This sequence joins TRBV9 and TRBJ2-3; 10 nucleotides match TRBD1. V lost 2 bases, J lost 3 bases, and 0 bases stayed unmatched. This CDR3 comprises 14 residues. From germline, CDR1 is SGDLS and CDR2 YYNGEE. The CDR3 DNA follows: TGTGCCAGCAGCGTGGGACAGGGGACAGATACGCAGTATTTT. Translated, it gives CASSVGQGTDTQYF. Full variable domain (outside the CDR3, taken from reference TRBV9 and TRBJ2-3): DSGVTQTPKHLITATGQRVTLRCSPRSGDLSVYWYQQSLDQGLQFLIQYYNGEERAKGNILERFSAQQFPDLHSELNLSSLELGDSALYFCASSVGQGTDTQYFGPGTRLTVL.

The chain employs TRBV18 and TRBJ1-5; 7 nucleotides agree with TRBD1. The CDR3 runs to 15 residues. Germline V gene sequence: CDR1 KGHSH, CDR2 LQKENI. After removal of 4 bases from V and 5 bases from J, the junction contained 8 bases not matched to a gene. CDR3 sequence (DNA): TGTGCCAGCTCACAGGGGGCGAGGGGTGATCAGCCCCAGCATTTT. This sequence encodes CASSQGARGDQPQHF.

This CDR3 is CASSWGGTSGRRSADTQYF. CDR3 nucleotides: TGTGCCAGCAGCTGGGGCGGGACTAGCGGGAGAAGGTCGGCAGATACGCAGTATTTT. This chain uses TRBV7-9 with TRBJ2-3, with 14 positions matching TRBD2. Germline V gene data show CDR1 as SEHNR and CDR2 as FQNEAQ (reference sequence). The trim removed 4 bases at V and 4 bases at J, leaving 13 bases unmatched. The CDR3 is 19 amino acids.

This clone has just a few counts. The chain employs TRBV5-1 and TRBJ2-5, with 11 bases fitting TRBD1. There are 17 residues in the CDR3. V was pared by 5 bases and J by 0 bases, with 9 bases of the junction left unmatched. Germline lookup yields CDR1 SGHRS and CDR2 YFSETQ. CDR3 in DNA: TGCGCCAGCAGGCTGCCCCGGGACAGGGGGAACCAAGAGACCCAGTACTTC. Amino acids: CASRLPRDRGNQETQYF.

J is TRBJ1-3 and V is TRBV6-5; D is perhaps TRBD1 (5 bases). Germline V CDR1 and CDR2: MNHEY, SVGAGI. The CDR3 covers 12 residues. V lost 4 bases to trimming and J lost 5 bases, with 6 bases between them. The CDR3 nucleotides are TGTGCCAGCAGTTTGGACAGAAACACCATATATTTT. Its protein is CASSLDRNTIYF.

The CDR3 nucleotides read TGTGCCAGCCATACGAGGGTCACAGATACGCAGTATTTT. Protein product: CASHTRVTDTQYF. The chain couples TRBV6-5 to TRBJ2-3; possibly TRBD2 for D (5 bases). Germline CDR1 and CDR2: MNHEY and SVGAGI. Deletions cut 8 bases from V and 2 bases from J, with 11 bases between. The CDR3 contains 13 residues.

The chain has TRBV19 and TRBJ2-7, with a weak D call TRBD1 (5 bases). In germline, CDR1 is LNHDA, CDR2 SQIVND (reference sequence). V shed 3 bases and J shed 0 bases, with 9 bases lying between them. The CDR3 runs to 14 residues. The CDR3 loop is CASSMRQSSYEQYF. The CDR3 DNA reads as TGTGCCAGTAGTATGCGACAGAGCTCCTACGAGCAGTACTTC.

The chain employs TRBV5-1 and TRBJ2-3; TRBD2 matches 11 bases. With V trimmed by 4 bases and J by 2 bases, 6 bases remained unmatched. CDR3 size: 16 residues. Germline values: CDR1 SGHRS, CDR2 YFSETQ. CDR3 region: CASSDGTSGSTDTQYF. The CDR3 nucleotides are TGCGCCAGCAGCGACGGGACTAGCGGTTCCACAGATACGCAGTATTTT.

V gene TRBV4-1 combines with J gene TRBJ2-7; a weak D match, TRBD2 (5 bases). Trimming stripped 1 base from V and 2 bases from J, with 12 bases between. Germline CDR1 MGHRA, CDR2 YSYEKL. CDR3 length: 15 residues. The CDR3 DNA sequence: TGCGCCAGCAGCCAAGGCGGGTTGGGCCCCTACGAGCAGTACTTC. Protein product: CASSQGGLGPYEQYF.

The CDR3 here is CASSFPDRDNTGELFF. DNA for the CDR3: TGTGCCAGCAGCTTCCCGGACAGGGACAACACCGGGGAGCTGTTTTTT. The rearrangement uses TRBV7-9 and TRBJ2-2, with TRBD1 matching over 8 bases. The V and J ends lost 3 bases and 2 bases, in that order; junction bases with no gene match: 5. The V gene's germline CDR1 is SEHNR and CDR2 FQNEAQ (reference sequence). The CDR3 runs 16 residues. The full variable domain, with the rest looked up from reference TRBV7-9 and TRBJ2-2, is DTGVSQNPRHKITKRGQNVTFRCDPISEHNRLYWYRQTLGQGPEFLTYFQNEAQLEKSRLLSDRFSAERPKGSFSTLEIQRTEQGDSAMYLCASSFPDRDNTGELFFGEGSRLTVL.

Concerning this clone: The same CDR3 is also encoded by other DNA sequences in this sample. This chain joins TRBV4-1 and TRBJ2-7; 11 bases map to TRBD1. The V segment lost 1 base and the J segment 4 bases; nucleotides outside the gene matches: 3. This CDR3 contains 15 residues. Germline V gives CDR1 MGHRA, CDR2 YSYEKL. CDR3: CASSQAGQGAYEQYF. Here the CDR3 DNA reads TGCGCCAGCAGCCAAGCTGGACAGGGGGCTTACGAGCAGTACTTC.

Details on this clone: Other nucleotide sequences from this sample produce the same CDR3. The chain employs TRBV4-3 and TRBJ2-1; 8 bases align to TRBD2. V lost 0 bases to trimming and J lost 4 bases; unmatched junction nucleotides: 8. The CDR3 loop spans 17 amino acids. Germline V gene sequence: CDR1 LGHNA, CDR2 YSLEER. CDR3 loop: CASSQDRRTSLYNEQFF. DNA of the CDR3: TGCGCCAGCAGCCAAGATCGCAGGACTAGCCTATACAATGAGCAGTTCTTC.

The chain carries TRBV28 and TRBJ1-2; D is unresolved. From germline, CDR1 is MDHEN and CDR2 SYDVKM. The CDR3 spans 15 residues. Trimming pared 6 bases from V and 7 bases from J, leaving 21 bases between. The CDR3 here is CASRAWVNAGSGYTF. DNA of the CDR3: TGTGCCAGCAGGGCGTGGGTCAACGCGGGATCTGGCTACACCTTC.

The chain links TRBV7-2 to TRBJ2-5; D is perhaps TRBD1 (6 bases). This CDR3 region has 15 residues. Germline loops: CDR1 SGHTA, CDR2 FQGNSA. V lost 5 bases to trimming and J lost 2 bases, with 15 bases between them. CDR3 nucleotides: TGTGCCAGCAGCCGAAACGCAGGGGAGCAAGAGACCCAGTACTTC. Protein sequence: CASSRNAGEQETQYF. The complete variable domain, with remaining parts taken from reference TRBV7-2 and TRBJ2-5, reads GAGVSQSPSNKVTEKGKDVELRCDPISGHTALYWYRQSLGQGLEFLIYFQGNSAPDKSGLPSDRFSAERTGGSVSTLTIQRTQQEDSAVYLCASSRNAGEQETQYFGPGTRLLVL.

The chain carries TRBV28 and TRBJ1-6; D ambiguous. Germline CDR1 is MDHEN and CDR2 is SYDVKM. There are 16 residues in the CDR3. Trimming took 7 bases from V and 10 from J, leaving 23 bases between them. As DNA, the CDR3 is TGTGCCAGCAACACGAGGGAGGCGGCCTCCAGATCACCCCTCCACTTT. Its protein product is CASNTREAASRSPLHF.

This clone was detected once. V usage is TRBV28 and J usage is TRBJ2-3; 9 nucleotides agree with TRBD1. V dropped 2 bases and J dropped 3; count of bases not matched to a gene: 6. The germline V gene encodes CDR1 MDHEN and CDR2 SYDVKM. CDR3 length: 16 amino acids. DNA for the CDR3: TGTGCCAGCAGTTTAATTGGGACAGGGAGAACAGATACGCAGTATTTT. It is translated as CASSLIGTGRTDTQYF.

The V call is TRBV6-1, the J call TRBJ1-5; 8 positions agree with TRBD1. CDR1 MNHNS and CDR2 SASEGT come from the germline V gene. CDR3 length equals 14 residues. The V and J ends lost 5 bases and 4 bases, in that order; junction bases with no gene match: 4. This CDR3 is CASSLTGANQPQHF. As DNA, the CDR3 is TGTGCCAGCAGTTTGACAGGGGCTAATCAGCCCCAGCATTTT.

This clone was recorded a few times. The V call is TRBV4-1, the J call TRBJ2-3; 12 bases align to TRBD2. The CDR3 spans 16 residues. V dropped 4 bases and J dropped 6; count of bases not matched to a gene: 8. From germline, CDR1 is MGHRA and CDR2 YSYEKL. As DNA, the CDR3 is TGCGCCAGCAGCCCCTACCCGACTAGCGGGAGTGATACGCAGTATTTT. Translation: CASSPYPTSGSDTQYF.

The genes are TRBV25-1 and TRBJ2-3, with 7 positions matching TRBD1. From germline, CDR1 is MGHDK and CDR2 SYGVNS. This CDR3 has 15 residues. Trimming at V came to 4 bases and at J to 2 bases, leaving 6 bases not matched to a gene. This chain's CDR3 is CASSGGQLNTDTQYF. The CDR3 DNA reads TGTGCCAGCAGTGGGGGACAGCTGAACACAGATACGCAGTATTTT.

V gene TRBV9 combines with J gene TRBJ2-3; a possible D gene is TRBD1 (7 bases). The germline CDR1 and CDR2 sequences are SGDLS and YYNGEE. V was pared by 3 bases and J by 0 bases, with 17 bases between. The CDR3 is 17 residues long. The CDR3, as DNA: TGTGCCAGCAGCGCGGGGGTCGGAGGGGGCAGCACAGATACGCAGTATTTT. Its protein product is CASSAGVGGGSTDTQYF.